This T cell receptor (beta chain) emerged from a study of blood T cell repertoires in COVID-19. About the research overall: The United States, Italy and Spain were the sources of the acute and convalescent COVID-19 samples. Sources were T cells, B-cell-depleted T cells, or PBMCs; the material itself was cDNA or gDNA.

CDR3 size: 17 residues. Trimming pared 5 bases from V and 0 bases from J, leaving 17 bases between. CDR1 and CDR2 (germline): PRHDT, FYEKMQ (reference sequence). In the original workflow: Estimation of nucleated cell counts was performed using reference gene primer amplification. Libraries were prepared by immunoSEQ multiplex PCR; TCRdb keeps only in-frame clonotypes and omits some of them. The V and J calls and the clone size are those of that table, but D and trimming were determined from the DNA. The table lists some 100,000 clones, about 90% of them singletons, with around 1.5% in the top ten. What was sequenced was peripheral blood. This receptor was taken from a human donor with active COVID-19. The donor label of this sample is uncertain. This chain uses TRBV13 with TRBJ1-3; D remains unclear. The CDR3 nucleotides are TGTGCCAGCAGCATGACCACAGACCTATACTCTGGAAACACCATATATTTT. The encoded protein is CASSMTTDLYSGNTIYF.